The subject of this entry is one TCR beta chain. Its antigen is unidentified. The data stem from a study of vaccination and CD4 T cells after COVID-19. Study-level information: The stimulus for the cells was overlapping spike peptides derived from SARS-CoV-2, HCoV-NL63, HCoV-OC43 and HCoV-229E.

The V end was cut by 8 bases, the J end by 2 bases, with 10 bases between. The germline V gene has CDR1 MNHNS and CDR2 SASEGT. This CDR3 has 13 amino acids. The treatment was: approximately 11-day PBMC culture with coronavirus spike peptide pools or control peptides (ViraFEST assay). Harvesting of the unexposed donor's CD4+ T cells predated the COVID-19 pandemic (2011-2018). Cultured CD4+ T-cell DNA underwent Oncomine TCR Beta short-read sequencing. Someone extracted genomic DNA from cultured CD4+ T cells. TCRdb re-derived calls from the PCR reads in MiXCR, one entry per CDR3 protein. The sample shows about 6,800 distinct CDR3 sequences, around 34% of them seen only once.

The material sequenced was CD4+ T cells from blood, cultured in vitro. The chain has TRBV6-1 and TRBJ2-1; D is perhaps TRBD1 or TRBD2 (5 bases each). The sequence was collected from a human donor in good health. This CDR3 is CASRDRTYNEQFF. As DNA, the CDR3 is TGTGCCAGCCGGGACCGAACCTACAATGAGCAGTTCTTC.